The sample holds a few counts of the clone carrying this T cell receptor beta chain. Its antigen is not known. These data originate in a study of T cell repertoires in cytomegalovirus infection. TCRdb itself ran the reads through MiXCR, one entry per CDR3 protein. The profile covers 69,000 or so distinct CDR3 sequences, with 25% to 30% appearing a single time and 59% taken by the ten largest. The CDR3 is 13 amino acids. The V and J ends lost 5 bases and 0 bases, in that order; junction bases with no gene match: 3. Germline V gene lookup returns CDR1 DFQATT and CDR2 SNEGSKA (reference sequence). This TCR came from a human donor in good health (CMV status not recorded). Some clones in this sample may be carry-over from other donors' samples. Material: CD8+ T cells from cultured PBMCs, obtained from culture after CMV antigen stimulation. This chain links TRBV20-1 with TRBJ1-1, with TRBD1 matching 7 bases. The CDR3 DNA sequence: TGCAGTGCTCCGGACAGGTTGAACACTGAAGCTTTCTTT. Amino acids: CSAPDRLNTEAFF.